Shown below are 14 T cell receptor beta chains from a single sample sequenced in a study of cytotoxic CD8 clonotypes in ibrutinib-treated CLL. Libraries were prepared by immunoSEQ multiplex PCR; TCRdb keeps only in-frame clonotypes and omits some of them. The sample has roughly 250,000 clones; 60% to 75% are singletons. Sequenced material: PBMCs, taken after 24 months of ibrutinib treatment. The receptors stem from a human donor with chronic lymphocytic leukemia.

This rearrangement joins TRBV29-1 to TRBJ2-1; D possibly corresponds to TRBD1 (5 bases). From germline, CDR1 is SQVTM and CDR2 ANQGSEA. Trimming removed 5 bases from V and 0 bases from J, with 11 bases in between. This CDR3 spans 14 amino acids. The CDR3: CSVQGSSSYNEQFF. In DNA, the CDR3 is TGCAGCGTTCAGGGAAGTTCCTCCTACAATGAGCAGTTCTTC.

The J gene is TRBJ2-7, the V gene TRBV29-1, with 12 bases lining up with TRBD1. J lost 6 bases, V lost 8 bases, and 5 bases had no gene match. Germline CDR1 is SQVTM and CDR2 is ANQGSEA. The CDR3 is 12 amino acids. The CDR3 protein is CSCGTGGAEQYF. CDR3 nucleotides: TGCAGCTGCGGGACAGGGGGCGCCGAGCAGTACTTC.

This clone was seen a single time. It may be a read error: a sequence one base away is much more abundant. V gene TRBV18 combines with J gene TRBJ2-5; D gene uncertain. Germline V gene data show CDR1 as KGHSH and CDR2 as LQKENI. Trimming stripped 2 bases from V and 5 bases from J, with 3 bases between. The length of the CDR3 is 11 residues. CDR3 loop: CASSPRETQYF. DNA for the CDR3: TGTGCCAGCTCACCAAGGGAGACCCAGTACTTC.

V gene TRBV25-1 combines with J gene TRBJ2-3; a possible D gene is TRBD2 (6 bases). Germline CDR1 and CDR2: MGHDK and SYGVNS. The CDR3 extends over 16 amino acids. V lost 4 bases, J lost 4 bases, and 18 bases lay in between. The CDR3 bases are TGTGCCAGCAGTGCCGAATCGGGGGAGCACCCAGATACGCAGTATTTT. This sequence encodes CASSAESGEHPDTQYF. Combining the CDR3 with reference TRBV25-1 and TRBJ2-3 gives the whole variable domain EADIYQTPRYLVIGTGKKITLECSQTMGHDKMYWYQQDPGMELHLIHYSYGVNSTEKGDLSSESTVSRIRTEHFPLTLESARPSHTSQYLCASSAESGEHPDTQYFGPGTRLTVL.

This chain joins TRBV7-3 and TRBJ2-7; no reliable D call. Trimming pared 1 base from V and 2 bases from J, leaving 12 bases between. Germline values: CDR1 SGHTA, CDR2 FQGTGA. The CDR3 has 15 residues. CDR3: CASSLRAGTAYEQYF. CDR3 nucleotide sequence: TGTGCCAGCAGCTTAAGGGCAGGTACAGCCTACGAGCAGTACTTC.

The CDR3 region has the DNA TGCAGCGGCATTGGGGGCTCAGATACGCAGTATTTT. Translating gives CSGIGGSDTQYF. The chain recombines TRBV29-1 with TRBJ2-3; D is perhaps TRBD1 (6 bases). Trimming took 7 bases from V and 4 from J, leaving 12 bases between them. The CDR3 totals 12 residues. Germline-derived CDR1 and CDR2 are SQVTM and ANQGSEA.

This clone came up a few times. V and J are TRBV2 and TRBJ2-4; either TRBD1 or TRBD2 may fit D (6 bases each). Germline V CDR1 and CDR2: SNHLY, FYNNEI. V was clipped by 8 bases and J by 9 bases, with 17 bases between them. There are 13 residues in the CDR3. The CDR3 loop reads CASFSEGGSIQYF. Here the CDR3 DNA reads TGTGCCAGCTTCTCGGAAGGGGGGAGCATTCAGTACTTC. Based on the CDR3 plus reference TRBV2 and TRBJ2-4, the full variable domain is EPEVTQTPSHQVTQMGQEVILRCVPISNHLYFYWYRQILGQKVEFLVSFYNNEISEKSEIFDDQFSVERPDGSNFTLKIRSTKLEDSAMYFCASFSEGGSIQYFGAGTRLSVL.

This chain connects TRBV27 to TRBJ2-7, with TRBD1 matching over 8 bases. The CDR3 is 14 amino acids. Germline CDR1 MNHEY, CDR2 SMNVEV (reference sequence). The trim removed 6 bases at V and 5 bases at J, leaving 9 bases unmatched. In DNA, the CDR3 is TGTGCCAGCAGCCACCGGACAGGGTCCCACGAGCAGTACTTC. It yields the protein CASSHRTGSHEQYF.

The chain has TRBV18 and TRBJ2-1, with D possibly matching TRBD2 (5 bases). V lost 3 bases, J lost 3 bases, and 6 bases lay in between. This CDR3 spans 13 amino acids. CDR1 KGHSH and CDR2 LQKENI come from the germline V gene. The CDR3 reads CASSPDYYNEQFF. The CDR3, as DNA: TGTGCCAGCTCACCTGACTACTACAATGAGCAGTTCTTC. The variable domain in full, with the rest retrieved from reference TRBV18 and TRBJ2-1, is NAGVMQNPRHLVRRRGQEARLRCSPMKGHSHVYWYRQLPEEGLKFMVYLQKENIIDESGMPKERFSAEFPKEGPSILRIQQVVRGDSAAYFCASSPDYYNEQFFGPGTRLTVL.

This sequence joins TRBV13 and TRBJ2-7; TRBD2 matches 11 bases. The trim removed 4 bases at V and 4 bases at J, leaving 6 bases unmatched. CDR3 length: 15 residues. The germline V gene encodes CDR1 PRHDT and CDR2 FYEKMQ (reference sequence). DNA of the CDR3: TGTGCCAGCAGCTCGGATAGCGGGAGGGCGTACGAGCAGTACTTC. It is translated as CASSSDSGRAYEQYF.

The sample holds one count of this clone. The genes are TRBV29-1 and TRBJ1-1, with TRBD1 identical over 8 bases. This CDR3 is built from 14 residues. Germline assignment: CDR1 SQVTM and CDR2 ANQGSEA. Trimming cost V 7 bases and J 5 bases; bases outside gene matches: 12. CDR3 amino acids: CSASSGGAETEAFF. DNA for the CDR3: TGCAGCGCTTCCTCAGGGGGCGCGGAGACTGAAGCTTTCTTT.

This chain links TRBV28 with TRBJ2-3, with D unclear. In germline, CDR1 is MDHEN, CDR2 SYDVKM. The V and J ends lost 4 bases and 6 bases respectively, with 2 bases between them. The CDR3 length is 10 residues. The CDR3 nucleotides are TGTGCCAGCAGTTATGATACGCAGTATTTT. Protein product: CASSYDTQYF.

This chain links TRBV27 with TRBJ2-7, with D unclear. The CDR3 length is 13 residues. Trimming stripped 3 bases from V and 0 bases from J, with 6 bases between. Germline V lookup: CDR1 MNHEY, CDR2 SMNVEV (reference sequence). The CDR3 DNA reads as TGTGCCAGCAGTTTCCCCAGCTCCTACGAGCAGTACTTC. Protein sequence: CASSFPSSYEQYF.

This clone was seen only once. V gene TRBV7-9 combines with J gene TRBJ2-7; TRBD2 matches 9 bases. Germline lookup yields CDR1 SEHNR and CDR2 FQNEAQ (reference sequence). The CDR3 spans 14 residues. V gave up 4 bases and J gave up 1 base; unmatched junction bases: 2. For the CDR3, the DNA is TGTGCCAGCAGCTATAGCGGGAGTTCCTACGAGCAGTACTTC. Encoded protein: CASSYSGSSYEQYF.